The 19 T cell receptor beta chains reported below all come from one sample, sequenced in a study of post-analysis software for immune sequencing data. Study conclusions and caveats: Among 5 or 6 TRBV segments more frequent in patients than controls were TRBV5-6, TRBV5-1 and TRBV20-1.

Prepared TCR beta cDNA libraries contained unique molecular identifiers. TCRdb passed the PCR reads through MiXCR, listing each CDR3 protein once. The sample includes around 710,000 distinct CDR3 sequences, about 43% seen only once; the top ten take approximately 5%. No antigen is known for these receptors. Sequenced: blood. The receptors originated from a girl under 18 with multiple sclerosis.

This clonotype was detected only a few times. The chain uses TRBV20-1 and TRBJ1-1; D uncertain. V lost 5 bases and J 1 base, leaving 14 bases between the germline ends. Germline V CDR1 and CDR2: DFQATT, SNEGSKA (reference sequence). This CDR3 is built from 14 residues. DNA for the CDR3: TGCAGTGCTCCCTCGAGAGTAGGGAACACTGAAGCTTTCTTT. Encoded protein: CSAPSRVGNTEAFF.

V gene TRBV12-3 or TRBV12-4 combines with J gene TRBJ2-7, with no clear D. V was cut by 3 bases and J by 4 bases, with 16 bases left in between. The CDR3 has 15 amino acids. The CDR3 DNA is TGTGCCAGCAGTTTTAACCCCACGCAAGGTTACGAGCAGTACTTC. Its protein product is CASSFNPTQGYEQYF.

This clonotype has just a few counts. The rearrangement links TRBV30 to TRBJ2-1, with D maybe TRBD2 (5 bases). From germline, CDR1 is GTSNPN and CDR2 SVGIG (reference sequence). Trimming left V 2 bases short and J 1 base short, with 21 bases between. The CDR3 runs to 18 residues. CDR3 residues: CAWSSVLGGTISYNEQFF. The CDR3 DNA is TGTGCCTGGAGTAGCGTTCTAGGAGGAACAATTTCCTACAATGAGCAGTTCTTC.

V and J are TRBV9 and TRBJ2-3; 12 nucleotides align to TRBD2. CDR3 length: 16 amino acids. Germline V gene sequence: CDR1 SGDLS, CDR2 YYNGEE. Trimming cost V 4 bases and J 4 bases; bases outside gene matches: 7. The CDR3 bases are TGTGCCAGCAGCTCTCGGACTAGCGGGGCAGCAGATACGCAGTATTTT. Its protein is CASSSRTSGAADTQYF.

V usage is TRBV2 and J usage is TRBJ2-1, with D maybe TRBD2 (7 bases). CDR1 SNHLY and CDR2 FYNNEI come from the germline V gene. V was cut by 8 bases and J by 9 bases, with 17 bases left in between. The CDR3 spans 13 residues. CDR3 in DNA: TGTGCCAGCCCGAGGGGGGGTCTGGGTGAGCAGTTCTTC. It specifies CASPRGGLGEQFF.

This clonotype was counted only a few times. The chain recombines TRBV12-3 or TRBV12-4 with TRBJ2-5, with unresolved D. The CDR3 extends over 15 amino acids. V lost 6 bases and J 2 bases, leaving 16 bases between the germline ends. DNA of the CDR3: TGTGCCAGCAGCCCCGTGAAGGGCAGACAAGAGACCCAGTACTTC. Encoded protein: CASSPVKGRQETQYF.

This chain links TRBV10-2 with TRBJ2-5; D is unclear. This CDR3 is 16 amino acids long. V lost 2 bases and J lost 0, with 13 bases in between. Germline assignment: CDR1 WSHSY and CDR2 SAAADI. The CDR3: CASSEGLTGDQETQYF. In nucleotides, the CDR3 is TGCGCCAGCAGTGAGGGATTAACTGGGGACCAAGAGACCCAGTACTTC.

This clonotype was counted a few times. The V and J genes are TRBV7-6 and TRBJ2-5; D call uncertain. Germline CDR1 SGHVS, CDR2 FNYEAQ. The germline V and J ends were trimmed by 1 base and 0 bases, with 12 bases remaining between them. This CDR3 contains 16 residues. This CDR3 reads CASSLGHRLYQETQYF. The CDR3 coding sequence is TGTGCCAGCAGCTTAGGCCACCGACTGTACCAAGAGACCCAGTACTTC.

The V gene is TRBV7-9, the J gene TRBJ2-7, with 8 bases fitting TRBD1. Germline values: CDR1 SEHNR, CDR2 FQNEAQ (reference sequence). The CDR3 runs 17 residues. Trimming took 4 bases from V and 3 from J; bases not matched to a gene: 14. For the CDR3, the DNA is TGTGCCAGCAGCTCGCCGGCAAGACAGGGGACATTCTACGAGCAGTACTTC. Translating gives CASSSPARQGTFYEQYF. Full variable domain (missing parts from reference TRBV7-9 and TRBJ2-7): DTGVSQNPRHKITKRGQNVTFRCDPISEHNRLYWYRQTLGQGPEFLTYFQNEAQLEKSRLLSDRFSAERPKGSFSTLEIQRTEQGDSAMYLCASSSPARQGTFYEQYFGPGTRLTVT.

A remark on this clonotype: Relative to the germline gene, one junction end is altered; a read error may explain this. The CDR3 DNA is TGCAGCGCTAGGGCCCGAGGGGATGGCTACACCTTC. Encoded protein: CSARARGDGYTF. The rearrangement links TRBV20-1 to TRBJ1-2, with D perhaps matching TRBD1 (5 bases). This CDR3 is built from 12 residues. The germline CDR1 and CDR2 sequences are DFQATT and SNEGSKA (reference sequence).

CDR3 region: CASGTGSTTMRPGANVLTF. As DNA, the CDR3 is TGTGCCAGCGGGACAGGGAGTACTACGATGAGACCTGGGGCCAACGTCCTGACTTTC. This sequence joins TRBV21-1 and TRBJ2-6; no check of the table's D call, TRBD1, against the DNA was made. TRBV21-1 is a known pseudogene. There are 19 residues in the CDR3.

Of note for this clonotype: A junction end diverges from the germline sequence, so it may reflect a read error. The rearrangement joins TRBV5-5 to TRBJ2-7; 8 positions agree with TRBD2. There are 15 residues in the CDR3. The V gene's germline CDR1 is SGHKS and CDR2 YYEKEE (reference sequence). The DNA for the CDR3 is TGTGCCGGCAGCTTGGCGGGGGGCTCGTCGTACGAGCAGTACTTC. It specifies CAGSLAGGSSYEQYF.

Regarding this clonotype: The DNA is omitted, as the CDR3 cannot be located on it reliably, and the CDR3 follows TCRdb's listing. The chain links TRBV20-1 to TRBJ2-5; TRBD2, the table's D call, lacks a check against the DNA. Termini included, the CDR3 measures 12 amino acids. Germline V gives CDR1 DFQATT, CDR2 SNEGSKA (reference sequence). Here the CDR3 reads CSARVGPGTGYF.

This chain uses TRBV7-6 with TRBJ2-1; the match to TRBD2 covers 9 bases. CDR1 is SGHVS, CDR2 FNYEAQ, per germline. J gave up 7 bases and V 1 base, and 8 bases lay outside the gene matches. This CDR3 spans 16 amino acids. CDR3 protein: CASSLEAGGPWNEQFF. The CDR3 nucleotides are TGTGCCAGCAGCTTAGAGGCGGGAGGGCCTTGGAATGAGCAGTTCTTC.

The rearrangement links TRBV29-1 to TRBJ1-1; D remains ambiguous. The CDR3 runs 13 residues. Germline assignment: CDR1 SQVTM and CDR2 ANQGSEA. Trimming pared 2 bases from V and 0 bases from J, leaving 7 bases between. DNA for the CDR3: TGCAGCGTTGAACTGTCCGTGAACACTGAAGCTTTCTTT. It specifies CSVELSVNTEAFF.

In nucleotides, the CDR3 is TGTGCCAGCAGTTACTCGAGCCTAGCGCAACCCTACGAGCAGTACTTC. This encodes CASSYSSLAQPYEQYF. The chain combines TRBV6-2 or TRBV6-3 with TRBJ2-7; TRBD2 might be the D (6 bases). The V gene lost 0 bases and the J gene lost 2 bases, with 14 bases spanning the gap. The CDR3 contains 16 residues. The germline V gene has CDR1 MNHEY and CDR2 SVGEGT.

The genes are TRBV10-3 and TRBJ2-1; no clear D. The length of the CDR3 is 11 residues. V lost 4 bases to trimming and J lost 8 bases, with 6 bases between them. Germline CDR1 ENHRY, CDR2 SYGVKD. The CDR3 region is CAISGGHEQFF. The DNA of the CDR3 is TGTGCCATCAGTGGAGGACATGAGCAGTTCTTC.

The chain carries TRBV5-1 and TRBJ2-3; D is possibly TRBD2 (6 bases). The CDR3 contains 15 residues. Germline assignment: CDR1 SGHRS and CDR2 YFSETQ. The ends were cut back, 4 bases at V and 5 bases at J, with 17 bases in the middle. This CDR3 reads CASSPRDSGRDTQYF. The CDR3, as DNA: TGCGCCAGCAGCCCGAGGGACTCAGGGAGAGATACGCAGTATTTT.

This clonotype occurred a few times. The chain recombines TRBV27 with TRBJ2-7; TRBD1 or TRBD2 may be the D gene (5 bases each). V was cut by 6 bases and J by 4 bases, with 16 bases left in between. Germline CDR1 MNHEY, CDR2 SMNVEV (reference sequence). The CDR3 sequence is 14 residues long. CDR3 sequence: CASSLAGRGYEQYF. The DNA of the CDR3 is TGTGCCAGCAGCCTGGCGGGTAGGGGATACGAGCAGTACTTC.